There are a few counts of the clone carrying this TCR beta chain. This sample is drawn from a study of blood T cell repertoires in COVID-19. Generated by immunoSEQ multiplex PCR, the TCRdb table keeps only in-frame clones and is missing some. Of roughly 320,000 clones detected, roughly 90% appear once; the ten largest clones hold about 4%. The CDR3 covers 15 residues. Germline lookup yields CDR1 SGHTA and CDR2 FQGNSA. Between the trimmed V and J ends, which lost 11 bases and 0 bases, there was a span of 19 bases. The TCR originated in a woman in her twenties or thirties who had been exposed to COVID-19. This rearrangement joins TRBV7-2 to TRBJ1-1; D perhaps matches TRBD1 (5 bases). The sequenced sample consisted of PBMCs or T cells enriched from blood (not recorded which). CDR3 nucleotides: TGTGCCCTGGCCAGGGTGGGCAGCATGAACACTGAAGCTTTCTTT. It codes for CALARVGSMNTEAFF.